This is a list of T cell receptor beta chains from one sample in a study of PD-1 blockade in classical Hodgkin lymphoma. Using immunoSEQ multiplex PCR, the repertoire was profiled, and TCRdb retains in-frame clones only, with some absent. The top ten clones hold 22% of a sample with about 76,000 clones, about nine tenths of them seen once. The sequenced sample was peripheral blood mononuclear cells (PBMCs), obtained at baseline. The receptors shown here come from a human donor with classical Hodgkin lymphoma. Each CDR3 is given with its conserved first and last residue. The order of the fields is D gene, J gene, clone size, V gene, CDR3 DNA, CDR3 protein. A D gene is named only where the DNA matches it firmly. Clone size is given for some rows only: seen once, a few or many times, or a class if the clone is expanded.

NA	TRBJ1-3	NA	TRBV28	TGTGCCAGCAGTCAGTCTGGAAACACCATATATTTT	CASSQSGNTIYF
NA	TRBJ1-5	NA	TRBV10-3	TGTGCCATTAGCCGGGACAACAATCAGCCCCAGCATTTT	CAISRDNNQPQHF
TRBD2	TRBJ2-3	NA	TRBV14	TGTGCCAGCAGCCCGATTGCGGGAGGGAGCACAGATACGCAGTATTTT	CASSPIAGGSTDTQYF
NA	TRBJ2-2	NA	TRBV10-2	TGCGCCAGTAGATGGACGGATGTATACGGGGAGCTGTTTTTT	CASRWTDVYGELFF
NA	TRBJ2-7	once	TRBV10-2	TGCGCCAGCAGTGAGTCGTCGGGGACATCTTACGAGCAGTACTTC	CASSESSGTSYEQYF
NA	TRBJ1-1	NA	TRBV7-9	TGTGCCAGCAGCCCCCCGGGGCGTGAAGCTTTCTTT	CASSPPGREAFF
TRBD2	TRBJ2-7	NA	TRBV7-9	TGTGCCAGCAGCCCCCGGTCTAGCGGCAACGAGCAGTACTTC	CASSPRSSGNEQYF
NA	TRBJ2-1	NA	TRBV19	TGTGCCCCAGGAGCACAGGACAATGAGCAGTTCTTC	CAPGAQDNEQFF
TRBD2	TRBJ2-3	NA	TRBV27	TGTGCCAGCAGTTCTGTTGATTCCGGGACTAGCGGGAGGGGGGACGAGACAGATACGCAGTATTTT	CASSSVDSGTSGRGDETDTQYF
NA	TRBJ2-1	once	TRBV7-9	TGTGCCAGCAGCTTAGTAAGGGCGGTCTCCTACAATGAGCAGTTCTTC	CASSLVRAVSYNEQFF
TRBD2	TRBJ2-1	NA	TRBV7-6	TGTGCCAGCAGCTTAGTCCGAAGCGGGAGCTCCTACAATGAGCAGTTCTTC	CASSLVRSGSSYNEQFF
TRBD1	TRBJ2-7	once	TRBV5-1	TGCGCCAGCAGCCTCCTGGACAGGGCCACATCCTACGAGCAGTACTTC	CASSLLDRATSYEQYF
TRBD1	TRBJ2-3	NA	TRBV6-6	TGTGCCAGCAACAACAGGGGGGTTAGTGGCACAGATACGCAGTATTTT	CASNNRGVSGTDTQYF
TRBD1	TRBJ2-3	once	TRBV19	TGTGCCAGTAGTTCGGGACAGACACTCACAGATACGCAGTATTTT	CASSSGQTLTDTQYF
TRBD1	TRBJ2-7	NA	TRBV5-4	TGTGCCAGCAGCTTCCGGGACAGCGGCTACGAGCAGTACTTC	CASSFRDSGYEQYF
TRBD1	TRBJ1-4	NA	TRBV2	TGTGCCAGCAGTGAAAGGACAGGGAGGGGAGAAAAACTGTTTTTT	CASSERTGRGEKLFF
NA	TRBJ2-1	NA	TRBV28	TGTGCCAGCAGTCCCGGTACGACGGGTTTGCAGTTCTTC	CASSPGTTGLQFF
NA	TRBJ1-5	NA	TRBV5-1	TGCGCCAGCAGCTTGGTCGGGGATAGCAATCAGCCCCAGCATTTT	CASSLVGDSNQPQHF
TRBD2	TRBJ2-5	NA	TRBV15	TGTGCCACCAGCAGAGATCGGGGCGGGAGGGCCGGAGAGACCCAGTACTTC	CATSRDRGGRAGETQYF
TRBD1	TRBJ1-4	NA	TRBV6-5	TGTGCCAGCAGTTACAAGCGAGGACAGGGAAGAGAAAAACTGTTTTTT	CASSYKRGQGREKLFF
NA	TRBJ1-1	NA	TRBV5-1	TGCGCCAGCAGCTTAGCCGGGGGCAATCCTGAAGCTTTCTTT	CASSLAGGNPEAFF
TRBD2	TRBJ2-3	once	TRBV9	TGTGCCAGCAGCGGGCTGCGGGAGGTCACCACAGATACGCAGTATTTT	CASSGLREVTTDTQYF
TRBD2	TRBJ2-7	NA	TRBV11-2	TGTGCCAGCAGGTCATCCTTAGCGGGAGCGGCCTACGAGCAGTACTTC	CASRSSLAGAAYEQYF
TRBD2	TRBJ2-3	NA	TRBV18	TGTGCCAGCTCACAATGGACTAGCGGGGGCACAGATACGCAGTATTTT	CASSQWTSGGTDTQYF
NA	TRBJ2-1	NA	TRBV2	TGTGCCAGCAGTGAACAGGGTGGCTCCTACAATGAGCAGTTCTTC	CASSEQGGSYNEQFF
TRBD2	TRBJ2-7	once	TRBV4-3	TGCGCCAGCAGCCAGTTTAGCGGGAGCTACGAGCAGTACTTC	CASSQFSGSYEQYF
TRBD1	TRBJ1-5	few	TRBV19	TGTGCCAGTACCCCGACAGGGAACAGCAATCAGCCCCAGCATTTT	CASTPTGNSNQPQHF
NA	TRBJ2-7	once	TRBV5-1	TGCGCCAGCAGCCTAGGACAGGGAGGGGGACAGTACTTC	CASSLGQGGGQYF
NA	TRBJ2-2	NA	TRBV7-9	TGTGCCAGCAGCTTAGCTCCGAGTGGCACCGGGGAGCTGTTTTTT	CASSLAPSGTGELFF
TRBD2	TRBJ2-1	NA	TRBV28	TGTGCCAGCAGTTTATCCGGGACCGGGGGGGGTGAGCAGTTCTTC	CASSLSGTGGGEQFF
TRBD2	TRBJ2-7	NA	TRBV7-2	TGTGCCAGCAGCTCGGGACTAGCGGGAGCTCCGGGGGAGCAGTACTTC	CASSSGLAGAPGEQYF
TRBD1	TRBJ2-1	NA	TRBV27	TGTGCCAGCACCAGAGAACAGGGGACCCCCTACAATGAGCAGTTCTTC	CASTREQGTPYNEQFF
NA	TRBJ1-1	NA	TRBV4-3	TGCGCCAGCAGCCAAGAATGGGATAACCAACTGGTGAACACTGAAGCTTTCTTT	CASSQEWDNQLVNTEAFF
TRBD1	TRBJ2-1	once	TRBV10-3	TGTGCCATCAGTGAGGGGGACAGCTTGTACAATGAGCAGTTCTTC	CAISEGDSLYNEQFF
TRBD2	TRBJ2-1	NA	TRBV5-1	TGCGCCAGCAGCGCTCGACTAGCGGGAGGACCGAGTGAGCAGTTCTTC	CASSARLAGGPSEQFF
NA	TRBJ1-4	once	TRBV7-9	TGTGCCAGCAGCTTAGTATCCTGGACAGAGGCAGTAAATGAAAAACTGTTTTTT	CASSLVSWTEAVNEKLFF
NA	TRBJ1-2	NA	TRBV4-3	TGCGCCAGCAGCCAAGTGGCAGGGGCGGGTGGCTACACCTTC	CASSQVAGAGGYTF